This is a list of T cell receptor beta chains from one sample in a study of blood T cells in healthy people across ages. TCRdb reprocessed the 5' RACE reads via MiXCR and lists one record per CDR3 protein. The sample has 380,000 or so distinct CDR3 sequences; roughly half are singletons. The sequenced sample was blood. The receptors stem from a man aged 55 to 70 in good health. Each CDR3 is given with its conserved first and last residue. Each record gives: D gene, clone size, J gene, V gene, CDR3 DNA, CDR3 protein. A D gene is named only where the DNA matches it firmly. For some rows the clone size is stated as once, few or many, or as a class when expanded; others skip it.

TRBD1,.,TRBJ2-5,TRBV10-3,TGTGCCAGTCAGGGGGCAGAAGAGACCCAGTACTTC,CASQGAEETQYF
TRBD2,.,TRBJ2-3,TRBV2,TGTGCCAGCAAACCTAGCGGGTTAGCAGATACGCAGTATTTT,CASKPSGLADTQYF
TRBD1,.,TRBJ1-2,TRBV11-2,TGTGCCAGCAGCAAAGACAGGGGTTCGGATGGCTACACCTTC,CASSKDRGSDGYTF
TRBD2,few,TRBJ2-6,TRBV5-1,TGCGCCAGCAGCCCCGGACTAGCGGGGACTGGGGCCAACGTCCTGACTTTC,CASSPGLAGTGANVLTF
.,many,TRBJ1-1,TRBV3-1,TGTGCCAGCAGCCAATACGGTCGAGGCGGTGAAGCTTTCTTT,CASSQYGRGGEAFF
.,.,TRBJ2-7,TRBV7-2,TGTGCCAGCAGCTTAAACAGAGACCTGTCCGAGCAGTACTTC,CASSLNRDLSEQYF
TRBD1,.,TRBJ1-2,TRBV7-2,TGTGCCAGCAGCATCGGACAGGGGATTAACTATGGCTACACCTTC,CASSIGQGINYGYTF
TRBD1,once,TRBJ2-1,TRBV28,TGTGCCAGCAGTCCTCCGGGGCAGGGGGCGTCAAGGATCGATGAGCAGTTCTTC,CASSPPGQGASRIDEQFF
.,.,TRBJ1-4,TRBV5-1,TGCGCCAGCAGCGTCCGGGCCGGCGAAAAACTGTTTTTT,CASSVRAGEKLFF
.,.,TRBJ1-2,TRBV11-1,TGTGCCAGCAGCAACCCTAGGCGGGATGGCTACACCTTC,CASSNPRRDGYTF
.,.,TRBJ1-2,TRBV5-1,TGCGTCAGCAGTTCCTCCGGGACAACCAACTATGGCTACACCTTC,CVSSSSGTTNYGYTF
.,.,TRBJ2-5,TRBV10-3,TGTGCCATCAATACACCGACCCAAGAGACCCAGTACTTC,CAINTPTQETQYF
.,many,TRBJ2-1,TRBV11-2,TGTGCCAGCAGCACCAATAGCCCGGATGAGCAGTTCTTC,CASSTNSPDEQFF
.,.,TRBJ2-5,TRBV6-8,TGTGCCAGCAGTTACCCGGCCTACGATGGAAGGGCCCAAGAGACCCAGTACTTC,CASSYPAYDGRAQETQYF
TRBD1,once,TRBJ2-1,TRBV7-2,TGTGCCAGCAGCTTAGACCGACAGGGCGGGGAGCAGTTCTTC,CASSLDRQGGEQFF
TRBD2,few,TRBJ2-3,TRBV27,TGTGCCAGCAGTTTGCAAAGTATAGCGGGGCCCACAGATACGCAGTATTTT,CASSLQSIAGPTDTQYF
TRBD2,few,TRBJ2-3,TRBV12-3/TRBV12-4,TGTGCCAGCACTGAAGCGGGGGGACACCATACGCAGTATTTT,CASTEAGGHHTQYF
.,.,TRBJ1-2,TRBV10-2,TGCGCCAGTAGGCGGGGGGTTCACTATGGCTACACCTTC,CASRRGVHYGYTF
.,.,TRBJ2-3,TRBV3-1,TGTGCCAGCAGCCAAGTCGGCGGTAAAGATACGCAGTATTTT,CASSQVGGKDTQYF
.,.,TRBJ2-7,TRBV27,TGTGCCAGCAGTCTCACCGGGACTCCCTACGAGCAGTACTTC,CASSLTGTPYEQYF
.,.,TRBJ2-7,TRBV6-2/TRBV6-3,TGTGCCAGCAGTCAACCTTCGGGCCAAGGGGGAGGCGAGCAGTACTTC,CASSQPSGQGGGEQYF
TRBD1,.,TRBJ2-5,TRBV20-1,TGCAGTGCTAGAGATCGCGGGACAGGAGGGGGCCAAGAGACCCAGTACTTC,CSARDRGTGGGQETQYF
.,.,TRBJ1-1,TRBV20-1,TGCAGTGCCCCCCCGGGGGGGGGCACTGAAGCTTTCTTT,CSAPPGGGTEAFF
TRBD1,once,TRBJ2-7,TRBV6-6,TGTGCCAGCAGTTCACGCGGACAGGGGGCGGAAAACGAGCAGTACTTC,CASSSRGQGAENEQYF
.,few,TRBJ1-2,TRBV20-1,TGCAGTGCTCCTGGTATGGAGGGGAACTATGGCTACACCTTC,CSAPGMEGNYGYTF
.,.,TRBJ2-5,TRBV4-3,TGCGCCAGCAGCCAAGAGATAGGCCAGCAAGAGACCCAGTACTTC,CASSQEIGQQETQYF
TRBD1,.,TRBJ2-5,TRBV20-1,TGCAGTGCTAACCCGGGACAGGGAAGGCGGGAGACCCAGTACTTC,CSANPGQGRRETQYF
TRBD2,.,TRBJ2-3,TRBV20-1,TGCAGTGCTACCAGCGGGGTTACCACAGATACGCAGTATTTT,CSATSGVTTDTQYF
.,.,TRBJ2-1,TRBV7-9,TGTGCCAGCAGCCCCCCTTTTAGGGGGAGCTCCTACAATGAGCAGTTCTTC,CASSPPFRGSSYNEQFF
.,.,TRBJ1-5,TRBV20-1,TGCAGTGCTAGAATCCAGGGTCAGAGTAATCAGCCCCAGCATTTT,CSARIQGQSNQPQHF
TRBD2,few,TRBJ2-1,TRBV11-1,TGTGCCAGCAGCCCCCGGACTAGCGGGGGGAATGAGCAGTTCTTC,CASSPRTSGGNEQFF
TRBD1,few,TRBJ1-2,TRBV20-1,TGCAGTGCTAGAGTCGGAGAGGGGGCGTATGGCTACACCTTC,CSARVGEGAYGYTF
TRBD2,.,TRBJ2-1,TRBV5-1,TGCGCCAGCAGCTGGACTAGCGGGAGAGTTGGTGAGCAGTTCTTC,CASSWTSGRVGEQFF
TRBD1,many,TRBJ2-7,TRBV4-3,TGCGCCAGCAGCCAGGGGGGGGACAGGGTCCACGAGCAGTACTTC,CASSQGGDRVHEQYF
TRBD1,few,TRBJ2-5,TRBV5-1,TGCGCCAGCAGCCGTACGGACAGGGAAGTAGAGACCCAGTACTTC,CASSRTDREVETQYF
.,.,TRBJ1-5,TRBV20-1,TGCAGTGCTAGAGATTATACTCGGGGGGCAAGCAATCAGCCCCAGCATTTT,CSARDYTRGASNQPQHF
TRBD2,once,TRBJ2-5,TRBV5-1,TGCGCCAGCAGCGTGGGGTCCGGGACTAGATACAATGAGCAGTACTTC,CASSVGSGTRYNEQYF
.,.,TRBJ2-3,TRBV28,TGTGCCAGCAGTTTCCCGGGACAACGCACAGATACGCAGTATTTT,CASSFPGQRTDTQYF
TRBD2,few,TRBJ2-1,TRBV7-9,TGCGCCAGCAGCTCGGGACTAGCGGGAGTGCAGCAGTTCTTC,CASSSGLAGVQQFF
TRBD1,.,TRBJ2-5,TRBV18,TGTGCCAGCTCACCACCGGGACAGGGTTGGGAGACCCAGTACTTC,CASSPPGQGWETQYF
TRBD1,few,TRBJ2-7,TRBV6-2/TRBV6-3,TGTGCCAGCGGAAATGACAGGGACTACGAGCAGTACTTC,CASGNDRDYEQYF
.,.,TRBJ2-1,TRBV7-9,TGTGCCAGCAGCGGAAAAAGGCGGACGAATGGTGAGCAGTTCTTC,CASSGKRRTNGEQFF
.,few,TRBJ2-4,TRBV28,TGTGCCAGCACCTCCGGACAAGCCAAAAACATTCAGTACTTC,CASTSGQAKNIQYF
TRBD1,.,TRBJ2-7,TRBV6-5,TGTGCCAGCAGTTACACAGGGGCTCGGGAGCAGTACTTC,CASSYTGAREQYF
.,.,TRBJ2-7,TRBV11-2,TGTGCCAGCAGCTCCCCGGGGGGCCTAACCTACGAGCAGTACTTC,CASSSPGGLTYEQYF
TRBD2,.,TRBJ2-1,TRBV30,TGTGCCTGGAGCCCCAGCGGGATTGAGCAGTTCTTC,CAWSPSGIEQFF